This T cell receptor (beta chain) derives from a study of type 1 and type 2 diabetes patients. Overall study context: Donors were type 1 diabetes, type 2 diabetes, or nondiabetic controls. Magnetic bead positive selection isolated CD4+ or CD8+ T cells from PBMCs. Study-wide findings and caveats: In type 2 diabetes, highly-expanded CD4+ clones took a median about 4% of reads.

To note about this clonotype: Its cognate antigen is unknown.

The PCR template was genomic DNA. The TCR beta CDR3 region was amplified using 30 forward and 13 reverse primers. TCRdb itself ran the multiplex PCR reads through MiXCR, one entry per CDR3 protein. The sample comprises 250,000 or so distinct CDR3 sequences, around 47% of which are singletons, and roughly 13% rests with the top ten. Trimming left V 0 bases short and J 0 bases short, with 9 bases between. Germline CDR1 is DFQATT and CDR2 is SNEGSKA (reference sequence). The CDR3 extends over 15 amino acids. This sequence joins TRBV20-1 and TRBJ2-1, with a weak D call TRBD2 (6 bases). Material: peripheral blood mononuclear cells (PBMCs). This clonotype was sampled from a man between 18 and 29 years old with type 2 diabetes. The CDR3 spells CSARDGGSSYNEQFF. The DNA of the CDR3 is TGCAGTGCTAGAGATGGAGGGAGCTCCTACAATGAGCAGTTCTTC.